This T cell receptor (beta chain) was sequenced for a study of T cell repertoires in cytomegalovirus infection. Study details: Public TCR beta signature analysis indicated the presence of both CMV infection and matching HLA type.

MiXCR, applied by TCRdb to the reads, yields one record per CDR3 protein. This table holds about 740,000 distinct CDR3 sequences, 35% to 45% found once. The germline V gene encodes CDR1 SNHLY and CDR2 FYNNEI. V was shortened by 5 bases and J by 0 bases, with 11 bases between the two germline ends. This CDR3 spans 15 amino acids. The clonotype originates from a human donor in good health (CMV status not recorded). Some clones in this sample may be carry-over from other donors' samples. The V call is TRBV2, the J call TRBJ1-5, with D unclear. Sequencing was carried out using PBMCs. This CDR3 is CASSQSANSNQPQHF. The CDR3 DNA reads TGTGCCAGCAGTCAAAGCGCCAATAGCAATCAGCCCCAGCATTTT.